This T cell receptor beta chain came from a study of T cells in Graves' hyperthyroidism and ophthalmopathy. Overall study findings and caveats: For ophthalmopathy, model prediction preceded onset by a median roughly 6.3 months. Separation of ophthalmopathy from stable hyperthyroidism was achieved by a 13 V-J model.

The CDR3 is 17 amino acids. J gave up 5 bases and V 5 bases, and 15 bases lay outside the gene matches. Germline V gives CDR1 MDHEN, CDR2 SYDVKM. RNA transcripts served as the template for amplifying TCR beta CDR3 regions. First-round RT-PCR with HTBI primers amplified the TCR CDR3 region. Each CDR3 protein is one row after TCRdb ran MiXCR on the multiplex PCR reads. The sample shows 450,000 to 500,000 distinct CDR3 sequences, 22% of them seen only once. Comments on this clonotype: Its matching antigen is unknown.

Ophthalmopathy in the patients scored at least 3 on Clinical Activity Score and at least 4 on NOSPECS grade, lasting under 3 months. Uncontrolled infection, other autoimmune disease, pregnancy or lactation barred patients from enrollment. The V gene is TRBV28, the J gene TRBJ2-1; 7 nucleotides match TRBD1. The specimen sequenced was blood. The source is a woman aged 70-85 years with Graves' ophthalmopathy. CDR3 protein: CASSDLQVTGKHNEQFF. The CDR3 DNA is TGTGCCAGCAGTGATTTGCAAGTGACAGGGAAGCACAATGAGCAGTTCTTC. The full variable domain, its missing parts supplied by reference TRBV28 and TRBJ2-1, is DVKVTQSSRYLVKRTGEKVFLECVQDMDHENMFWYRQDPGLGLRLIYFSYDVKMKEKGDIPEGYSVSREKKERFSLILESASTNQTSMYLCASSDLQVTGKHNEQFFGPGTRLTVL.